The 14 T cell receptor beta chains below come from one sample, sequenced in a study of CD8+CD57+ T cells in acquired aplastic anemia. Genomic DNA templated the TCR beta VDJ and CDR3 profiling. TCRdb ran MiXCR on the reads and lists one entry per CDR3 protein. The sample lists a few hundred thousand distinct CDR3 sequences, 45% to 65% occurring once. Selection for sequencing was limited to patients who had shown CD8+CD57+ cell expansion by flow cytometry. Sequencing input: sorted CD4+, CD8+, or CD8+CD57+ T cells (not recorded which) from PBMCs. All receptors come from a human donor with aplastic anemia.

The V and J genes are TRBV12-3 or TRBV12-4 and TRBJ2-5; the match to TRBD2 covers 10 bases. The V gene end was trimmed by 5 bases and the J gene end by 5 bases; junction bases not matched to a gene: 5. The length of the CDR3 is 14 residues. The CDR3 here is CASSPSGGGETQYF. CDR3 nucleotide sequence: TGTGCCAGCAGTCCTAGCGGGGGTGGGGAGACCCAGTACTTC.

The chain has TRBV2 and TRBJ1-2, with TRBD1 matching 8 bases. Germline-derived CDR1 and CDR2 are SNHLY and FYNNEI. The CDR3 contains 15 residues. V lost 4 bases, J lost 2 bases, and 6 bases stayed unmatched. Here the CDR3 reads CASSGGTGDNYGYTF. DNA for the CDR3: TGTGCCAGCAGTGGGGGGACAGGTGACAACTATGGCTACACCTTC.

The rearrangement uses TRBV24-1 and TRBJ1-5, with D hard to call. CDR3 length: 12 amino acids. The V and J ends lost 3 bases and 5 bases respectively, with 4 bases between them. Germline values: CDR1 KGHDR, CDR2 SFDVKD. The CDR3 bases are TGTGCCACCAGTGATCGGGATCAGCCCCAGCATTTT. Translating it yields CATSDRDQPQHF.

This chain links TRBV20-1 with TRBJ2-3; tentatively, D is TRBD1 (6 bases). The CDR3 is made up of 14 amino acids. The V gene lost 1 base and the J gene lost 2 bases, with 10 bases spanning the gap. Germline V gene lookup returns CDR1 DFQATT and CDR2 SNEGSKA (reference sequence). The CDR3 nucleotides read TGCAGTGCTAGAGGGGGACAACCCACAGATACGCAGTATTTT. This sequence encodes CSARGGQPTDTQYF.

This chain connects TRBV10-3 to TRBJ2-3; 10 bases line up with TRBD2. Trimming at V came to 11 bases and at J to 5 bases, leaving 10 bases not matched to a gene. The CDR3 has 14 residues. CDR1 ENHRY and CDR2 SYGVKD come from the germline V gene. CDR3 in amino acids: CASGTSEGGDTQYF. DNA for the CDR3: TGTGCCTCAGGGACTAGCGAGGGTGGAGATACGCAGTATTTT.

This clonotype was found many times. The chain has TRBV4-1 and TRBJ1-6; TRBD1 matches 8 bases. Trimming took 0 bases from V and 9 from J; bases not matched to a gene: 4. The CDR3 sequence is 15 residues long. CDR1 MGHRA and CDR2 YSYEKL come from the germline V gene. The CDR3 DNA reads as TGCGCCAGCAGCCAAGAACCGACAGGGGTTTCACCCCTCCACTTT. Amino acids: CASSQEPTGVSPLHF.

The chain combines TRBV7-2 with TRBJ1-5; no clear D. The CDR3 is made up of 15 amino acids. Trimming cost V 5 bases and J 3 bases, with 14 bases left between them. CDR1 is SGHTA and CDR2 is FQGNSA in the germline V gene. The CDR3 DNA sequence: TGTGCCAGCAGCCAAGGCAGGAGCCTCAATCAGCCCCAGCATTTT. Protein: CASSQGRSLNQPQHF. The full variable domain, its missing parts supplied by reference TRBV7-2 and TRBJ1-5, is GAGVSQSPSNKVTEKGKDVELRCDPISGHTALYWYRQSLGQGLEFLIYFQGNSAPDKSGLPSDRFSAERTGGSVSTLTIQRTQQEDSAVYLCASSQGRSLNQPQHFGDGTRLSIL.

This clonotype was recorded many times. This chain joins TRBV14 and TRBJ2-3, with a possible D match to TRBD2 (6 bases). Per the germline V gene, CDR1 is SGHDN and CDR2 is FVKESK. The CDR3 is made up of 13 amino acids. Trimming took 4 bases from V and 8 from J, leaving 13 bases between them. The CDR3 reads CASSPSGRGTQYF. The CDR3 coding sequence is TGTGCCAGCAGCCCCAGCGGGCGTGGTACGCAGTATTTT.

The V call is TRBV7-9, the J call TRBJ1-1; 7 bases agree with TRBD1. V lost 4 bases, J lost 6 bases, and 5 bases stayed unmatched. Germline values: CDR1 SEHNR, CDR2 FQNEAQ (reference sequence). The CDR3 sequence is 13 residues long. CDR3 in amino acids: CASSSEGGAEAFF. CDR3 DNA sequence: TGTGCCAGCAGCTCAGAAGGGGGCGCTGAAGCTTTCTTT.

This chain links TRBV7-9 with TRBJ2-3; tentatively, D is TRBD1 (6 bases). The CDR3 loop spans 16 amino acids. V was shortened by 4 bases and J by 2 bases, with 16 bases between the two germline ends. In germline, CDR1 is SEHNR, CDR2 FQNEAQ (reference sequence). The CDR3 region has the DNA TGTGCCAGCAGCTCCTTGGGGGCAGGAACCACAGATACGCAGTATTTT. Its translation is CASSSLGAGTTDTQYF. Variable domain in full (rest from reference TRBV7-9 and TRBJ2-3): DTGVSQNPRHKITKRGQNVTFRCDPISEHNRLYWYRQTLGQGPEFLTYFQNEAQLEKSRLLSDRFSAERPKGSFSTLEIQRTEQGDSAMYLCASSSLGAGTTDTQYFGPGTRLTVL.

The CDR3 region is CASSIVGTGSEQFF. The CDR3 coding sequence is TGTGCCAGTAGTATTGTCGGGACAGGGTCTGAGCAGTTCTTC. The J gene is TRBJ2-1, the V gene TRBV19; TRBD1 matches at 9 bases. The V and J ends lost 3 bases and 9 bases, in that order; junction bases with no gene match: 6. CDR1 is LNHDA and CDR2 is SQIVND in the germline V gene (reference sequence). The CDR3 covers 14 residues.

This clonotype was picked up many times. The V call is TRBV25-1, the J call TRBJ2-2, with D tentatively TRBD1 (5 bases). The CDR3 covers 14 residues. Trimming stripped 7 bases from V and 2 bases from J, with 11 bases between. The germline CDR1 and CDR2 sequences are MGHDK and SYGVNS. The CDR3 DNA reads TGTGCCAGCAAAAAGACAGAAAACACCGGGGAGCTGTTTTTT. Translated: CASKKTENTGELFF.

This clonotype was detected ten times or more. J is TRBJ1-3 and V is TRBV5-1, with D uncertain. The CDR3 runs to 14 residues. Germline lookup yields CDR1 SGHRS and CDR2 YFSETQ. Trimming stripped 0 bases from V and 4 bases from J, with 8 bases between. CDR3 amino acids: CASSLGSVGNTIYF. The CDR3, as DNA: TGCGCCAGCAGCTTGGGGTCAGTCGGAAACACCATATATTTT.

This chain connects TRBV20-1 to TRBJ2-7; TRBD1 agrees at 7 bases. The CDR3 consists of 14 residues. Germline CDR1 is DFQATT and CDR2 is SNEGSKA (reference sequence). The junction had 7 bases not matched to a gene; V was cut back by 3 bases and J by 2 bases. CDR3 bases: TGCAGTGCTAGGGAGACAGGGCGAGCCTACGAGCAGTACTTC. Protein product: CSARETGRAYEQYF.